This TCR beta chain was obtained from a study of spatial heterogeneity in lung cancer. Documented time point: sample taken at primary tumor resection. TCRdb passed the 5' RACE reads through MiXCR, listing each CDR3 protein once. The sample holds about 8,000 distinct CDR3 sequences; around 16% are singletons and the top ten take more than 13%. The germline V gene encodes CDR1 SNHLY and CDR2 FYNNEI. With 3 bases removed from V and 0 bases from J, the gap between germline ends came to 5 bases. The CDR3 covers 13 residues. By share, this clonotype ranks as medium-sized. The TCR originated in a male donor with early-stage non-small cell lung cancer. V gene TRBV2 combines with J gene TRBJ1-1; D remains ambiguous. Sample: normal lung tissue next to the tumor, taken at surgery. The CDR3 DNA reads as TGTGCCAGCAGTGACAGGCTGAACACTGAAGCTTTCTTT. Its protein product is CASSDRLNTEAFF.